In its sample, the clone carrying this TCR beta chain was seen many times. No antigen is known for it. Sample time point: pre-sensitization, week 0. Treatment: therapeutic diphenylcyclopropenone sensitization with weekly scalp DPC. Donors were 18 to 70-year-old alopecia patients suitable for DPC. These data come from a study of human T cells and chemical hapten exposure. Study-level background: Minor pooled library volume differences mainly drove per-sample TCR yield variation. Study-wide results and caveats: In comparison with controls, expanded TCRs gave rise to a significantly larger number of large CDR3 similarity clusters.

TCRdb processed the RACE reads anew with MiXCR; each CDR3 protein has one entry. This table has more than 250,000 distinct CDR3 sequences, around 7% appearing once. V lost 2 bases, J lost 0 bases, and 17 bases lay in between. Looked up from germline, CDR1 is MNHEY and CDR2 is SVGEGT. The CDR3 spans 17 residues. Sequenced here: whole blood, sampled in connection with sensitization to the hapten diphenylcyclopropenone (DPC). The V gene is TRBV6-2 or TRBV6-3, the J gene TRBJ2-7; TRBD1 is a possible D gene (6 bases). The receptor comes from a man between 18 and 29 years old with alopecia areata. Some clones in this sample may be carry-over from other donors' samples. The CDR3 spells CASSYPSTGKYSYEQYF. The CDR3 nucleotides are TGTGCCAGCAGTTACCCTTCAACAGGGAAATACTCCTACGAGCAGTACTTC.